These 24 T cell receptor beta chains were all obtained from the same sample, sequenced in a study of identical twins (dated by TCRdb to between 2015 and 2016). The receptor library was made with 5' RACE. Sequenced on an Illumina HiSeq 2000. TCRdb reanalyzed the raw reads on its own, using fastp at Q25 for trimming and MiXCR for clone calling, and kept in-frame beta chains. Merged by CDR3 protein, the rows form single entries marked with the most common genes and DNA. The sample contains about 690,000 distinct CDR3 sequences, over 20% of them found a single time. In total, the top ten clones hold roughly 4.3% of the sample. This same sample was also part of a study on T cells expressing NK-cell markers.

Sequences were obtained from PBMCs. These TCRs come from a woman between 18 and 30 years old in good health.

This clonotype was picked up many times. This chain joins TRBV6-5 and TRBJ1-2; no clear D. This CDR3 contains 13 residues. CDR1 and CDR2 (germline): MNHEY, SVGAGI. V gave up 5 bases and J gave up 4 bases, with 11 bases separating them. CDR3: CASSTTAFYGYTF. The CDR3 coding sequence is TGTGCCAGCAGTACTACAGCCTTCTATGGCTACACCTTC.

CDR3 DNA sequence: TGTGCCAGCAGCTTGGCCCCCTCGACAGGCCAAGAGACCCAGTACTTC. Amino acids: CASSLAPSTGQETQYF. The chain combines TRBV5-5 with TRBJ2-5; possible D gene TRBD1, 6 bases. V was shortened by 0 bases and J by 1 base, with 13 bases between the two germline ends. The V gene's germline CDR1 is SGHKS and CDR2 YYEKEE (reference sequence). The CDR3 runs 16 residues.

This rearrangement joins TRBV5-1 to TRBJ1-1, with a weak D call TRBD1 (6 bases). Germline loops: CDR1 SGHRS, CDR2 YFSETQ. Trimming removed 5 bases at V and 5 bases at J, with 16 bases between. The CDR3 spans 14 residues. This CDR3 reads CASRSGQGYTEAFF. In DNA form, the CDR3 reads TGCGCCAGCAGGTCCGGGCAGGGGTATACTGAAGCTTTCTTT.

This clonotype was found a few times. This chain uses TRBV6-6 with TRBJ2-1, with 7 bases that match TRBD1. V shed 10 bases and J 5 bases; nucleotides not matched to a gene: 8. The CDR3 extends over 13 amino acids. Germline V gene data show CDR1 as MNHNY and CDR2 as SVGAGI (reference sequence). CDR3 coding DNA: TGTGCCACAAAAGGGACAGTGGACAATGAGCAGTTCTTC. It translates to CATKGTVDNEQFF.

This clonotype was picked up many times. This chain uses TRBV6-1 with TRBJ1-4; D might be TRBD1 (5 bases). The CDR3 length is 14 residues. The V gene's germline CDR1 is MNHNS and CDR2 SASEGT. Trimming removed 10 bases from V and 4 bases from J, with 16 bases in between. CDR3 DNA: TGTGCCACCTATCCCGGGGGGTTTAATGAAAAACTGTTTTTT. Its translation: CATYPGGFNEKLFF.

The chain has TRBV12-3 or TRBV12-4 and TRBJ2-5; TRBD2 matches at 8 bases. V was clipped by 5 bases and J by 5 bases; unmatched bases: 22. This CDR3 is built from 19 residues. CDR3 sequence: CASSTPWGRKGREDETQYF. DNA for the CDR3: TGTGCCAGCAGTACACCGTGGGGTCGGAAGGGGCGGGAGGACGAGACCCAGTACTTC.

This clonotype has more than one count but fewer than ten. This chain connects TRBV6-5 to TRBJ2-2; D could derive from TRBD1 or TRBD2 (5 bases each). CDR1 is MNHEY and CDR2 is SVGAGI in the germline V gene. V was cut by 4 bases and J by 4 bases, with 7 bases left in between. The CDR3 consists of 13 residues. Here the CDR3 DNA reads TGTGCCAGCAGTTCGGGGACCACCGGGGAGCTGTTTTTT. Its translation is CASSSGTTGELFF.

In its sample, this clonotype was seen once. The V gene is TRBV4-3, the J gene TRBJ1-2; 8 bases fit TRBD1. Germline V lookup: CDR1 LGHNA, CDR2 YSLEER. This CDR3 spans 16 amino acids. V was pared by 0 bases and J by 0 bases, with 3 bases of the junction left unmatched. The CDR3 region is CASSQDSRGPNYGYTF. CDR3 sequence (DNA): TGCGCCAGCAGCCAAGACAGCAGGGGGCCTAACTATGGCTACACCTTC.

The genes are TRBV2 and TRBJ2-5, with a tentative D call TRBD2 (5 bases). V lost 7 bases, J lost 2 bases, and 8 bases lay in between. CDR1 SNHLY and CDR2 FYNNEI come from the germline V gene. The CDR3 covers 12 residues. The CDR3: CASTTGQETQYF. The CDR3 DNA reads TGTGCCAGCACGACGGGACAAGAGACCCAGTACTTC.

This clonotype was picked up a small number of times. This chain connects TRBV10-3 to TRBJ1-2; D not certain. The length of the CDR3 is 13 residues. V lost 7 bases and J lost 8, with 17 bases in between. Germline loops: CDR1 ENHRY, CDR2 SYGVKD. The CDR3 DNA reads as TGTGCCATCATGGGAAGTCCGGCGGGGGGCTACACCTTC. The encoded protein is CAIMGSPAGGYTF.

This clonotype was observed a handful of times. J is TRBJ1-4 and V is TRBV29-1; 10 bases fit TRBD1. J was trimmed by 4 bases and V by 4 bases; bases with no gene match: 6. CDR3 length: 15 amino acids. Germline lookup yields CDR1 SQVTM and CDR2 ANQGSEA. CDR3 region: CSVVWRDRGNEKLFF. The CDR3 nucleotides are TGCAGCGTTGTGTGGCGGGACAGGGGTAATGAAAAACTGTTTTTT.

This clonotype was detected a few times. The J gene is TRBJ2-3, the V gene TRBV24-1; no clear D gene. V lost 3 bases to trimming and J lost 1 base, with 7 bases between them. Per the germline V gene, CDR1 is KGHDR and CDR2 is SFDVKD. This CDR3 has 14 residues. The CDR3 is CATSDADGTDTQYF. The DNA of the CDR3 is TGTGCCACCAGTGATGCTGATGGCACAGATACGCAGTATTTT.

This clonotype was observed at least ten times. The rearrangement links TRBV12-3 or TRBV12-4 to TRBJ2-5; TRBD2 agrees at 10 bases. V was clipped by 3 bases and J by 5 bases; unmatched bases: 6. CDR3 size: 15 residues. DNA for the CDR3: TGTGCCAGCAGTTTCGAGCGGGAGGGCCGGGAGACCCAGTACTTC. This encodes CASSFEREGRETQYF.

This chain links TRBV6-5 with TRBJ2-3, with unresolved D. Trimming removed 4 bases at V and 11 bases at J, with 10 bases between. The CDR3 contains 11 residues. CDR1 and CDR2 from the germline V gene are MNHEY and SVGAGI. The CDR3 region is CASSSTFMQYF. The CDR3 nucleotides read TGTGCCAGCAGTTCGACTTTCATGCAGTATTTT.

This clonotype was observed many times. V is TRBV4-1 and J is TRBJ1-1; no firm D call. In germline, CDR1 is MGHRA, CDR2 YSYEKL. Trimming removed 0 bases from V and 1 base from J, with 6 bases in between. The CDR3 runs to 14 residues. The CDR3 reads CASSQDPRNTEAFF. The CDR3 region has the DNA TGCGCCAGCAGCCAAGATCCACGGAACACTGAAGCTTTCTTT.

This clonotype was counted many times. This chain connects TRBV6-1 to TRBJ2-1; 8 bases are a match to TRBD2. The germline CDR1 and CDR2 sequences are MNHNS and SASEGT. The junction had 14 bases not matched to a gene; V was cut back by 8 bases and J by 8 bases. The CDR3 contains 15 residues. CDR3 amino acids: CASGLRAGDWHEQFF. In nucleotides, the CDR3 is TGTGCCAGCGGGCTCCGAGCGGGAGACTGGCATGAGCAGTTCTTC.

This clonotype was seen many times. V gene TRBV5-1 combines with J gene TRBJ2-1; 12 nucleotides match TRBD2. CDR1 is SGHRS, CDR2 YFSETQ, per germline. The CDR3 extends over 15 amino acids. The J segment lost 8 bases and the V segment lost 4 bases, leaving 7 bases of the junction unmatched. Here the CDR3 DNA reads TGCGCCAGCAGCACTCTAGCGGGAGGGTTCGATGAGCAGTTCTTC. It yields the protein CASSTLAGGFDEQFF.

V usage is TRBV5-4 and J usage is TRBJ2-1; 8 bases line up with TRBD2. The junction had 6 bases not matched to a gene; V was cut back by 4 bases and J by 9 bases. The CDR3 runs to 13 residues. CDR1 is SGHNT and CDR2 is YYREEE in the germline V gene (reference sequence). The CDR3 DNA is TGTGCCAGCAGCCCGGGACTAGATGGTGAGCAGTTCTTC. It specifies CASSPGLDGEQFF.

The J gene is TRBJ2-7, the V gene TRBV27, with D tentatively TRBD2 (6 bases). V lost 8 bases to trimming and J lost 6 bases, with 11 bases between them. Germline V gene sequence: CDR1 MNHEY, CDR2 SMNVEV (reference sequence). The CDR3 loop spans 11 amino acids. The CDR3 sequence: CASLGGREQYF. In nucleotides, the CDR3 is TGTGCCAGCCTGGGGGGACGCGAGCAGTACTTC.

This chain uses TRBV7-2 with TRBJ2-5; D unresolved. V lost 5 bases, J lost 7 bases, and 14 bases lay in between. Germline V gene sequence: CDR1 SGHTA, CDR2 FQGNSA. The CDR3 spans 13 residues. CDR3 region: CASSPGSRRTQYF. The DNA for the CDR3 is TGTGCCAGCAGCCCCGGGTCCCGGCGGACCCAGTACTTC. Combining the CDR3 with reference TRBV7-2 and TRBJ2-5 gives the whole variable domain GAGVSQSPSNKVTEKGKDVELRCDPISGHTALYWYRQSLGQGLEFLIYFQGNSAPDKSGLPSDRFSAERTGGSVSTLTIQRTQQEDSAVYLCASSPGSRRTQYFGPGTRLLVL.

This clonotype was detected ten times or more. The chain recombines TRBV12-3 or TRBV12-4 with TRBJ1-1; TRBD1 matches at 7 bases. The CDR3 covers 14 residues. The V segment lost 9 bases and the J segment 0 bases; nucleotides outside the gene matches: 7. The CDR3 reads CASSEGALNTEAFF. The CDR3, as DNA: TGTGCCAGTAGCGAGGGGGCATTGAACACTGAAGCTTTCTTT.

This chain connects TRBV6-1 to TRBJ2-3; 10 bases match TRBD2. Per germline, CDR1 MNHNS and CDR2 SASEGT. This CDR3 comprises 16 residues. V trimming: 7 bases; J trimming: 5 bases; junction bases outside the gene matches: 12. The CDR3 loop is CASTLGASGGGDTQYF. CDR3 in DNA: TGTGCCAGCACCCTCGGGGCTAGCGGGGGCGGAGATACGCAGTATTTT.

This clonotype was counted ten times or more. Here the CDR3 DNA reads TGTGCCAGCAGCGTAGGTTGGGGAGATACGCAGTATTTT. Amino acids: CASSVGWGDTQYF. The gene calls are TRBV9 and TRBJ2-3; D uncertain. Trimming pared 0 bases from V and 5 bases from J, leaving 7 bases between. This CDR3 comprises 13 residues. From germline, CDR1 is SGDLS and CDR2 YYNGEE.

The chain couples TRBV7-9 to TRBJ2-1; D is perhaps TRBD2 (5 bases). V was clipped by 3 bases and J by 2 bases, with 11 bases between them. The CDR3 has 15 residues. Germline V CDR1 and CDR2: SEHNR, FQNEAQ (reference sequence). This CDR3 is CASSFGGSTYNEQFF. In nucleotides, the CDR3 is TGTGCCAGCAGCTTCGGAGGATCCACCTACAATGAGCAGTTCTTC. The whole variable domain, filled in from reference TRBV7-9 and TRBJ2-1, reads DTGVSQNPRHKITKRGQNVTFRCDPISEHNRLYWYRQTLGQGPEFLTYFQNEAQLEKSRLLSDRFSAERPKGSFSTLEIQRTEQGDSAMYLCASSFGGSTYNEQFFGPGTRLTVL.